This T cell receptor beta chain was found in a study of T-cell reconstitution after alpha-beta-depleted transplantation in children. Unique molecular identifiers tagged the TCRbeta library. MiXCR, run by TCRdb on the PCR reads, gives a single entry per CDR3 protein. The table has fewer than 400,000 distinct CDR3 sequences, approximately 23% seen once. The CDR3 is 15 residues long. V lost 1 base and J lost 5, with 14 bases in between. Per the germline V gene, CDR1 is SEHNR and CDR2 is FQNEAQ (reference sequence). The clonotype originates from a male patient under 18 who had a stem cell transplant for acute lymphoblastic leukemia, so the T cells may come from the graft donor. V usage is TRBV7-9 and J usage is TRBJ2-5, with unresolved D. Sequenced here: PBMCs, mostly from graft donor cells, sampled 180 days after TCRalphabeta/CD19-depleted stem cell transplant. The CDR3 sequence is CASSLGPGPRETQYF. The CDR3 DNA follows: TGTGCCAGCAGCTTAGGACCGGGCCCCCGGGAGACCCAGTACTTC.